This T cell receptor (beta chain) was found in a study of shared T cell receptors in the human thymus. The germline gives CDR1 SEHNR, CDR2 FQNEAQ (reference sequence). This CDR3 has 14 residues. The V end lost 5 bases, the J end lost 4 bases, and 14 bases lay between the germline ends. Assay used: immunoSEQ multiplex PCR; TCRdb lists only in-frame clones, some missing. The sample carries 640,000 or so clones, about 87% recorded once. This clone was recorded only once. These data were likewise used in another study, on human thymus T cells. As that study records: Thymic samples were excised during corrective heart operations. Thymic repertoires of unrelated individuals were reported in related research to overlap highly.

The receptor comes from a boy under two years old with a congenital heart defect. The rearrangement links TRBV7-9 to TRBJ1-1, with D hard to call. Material for sequencing was thymocytes. CDR3 protein: CASSQRFAATEAFF. In DNA form, the CDR3 reads TGTGCCAGCAGCCAAAGGTTCGCGGCCACTGAAGCTTTCTTT.